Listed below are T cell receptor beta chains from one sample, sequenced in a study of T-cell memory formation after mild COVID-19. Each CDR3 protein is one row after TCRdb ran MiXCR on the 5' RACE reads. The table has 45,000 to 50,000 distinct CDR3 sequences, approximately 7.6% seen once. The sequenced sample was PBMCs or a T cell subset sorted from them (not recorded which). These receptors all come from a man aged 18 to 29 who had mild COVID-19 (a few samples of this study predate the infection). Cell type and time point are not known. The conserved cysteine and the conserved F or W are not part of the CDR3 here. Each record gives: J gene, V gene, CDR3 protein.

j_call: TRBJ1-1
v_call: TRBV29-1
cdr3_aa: SAEDGMNTEAF

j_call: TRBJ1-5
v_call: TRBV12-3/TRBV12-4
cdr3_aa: ASSLDFGPQH

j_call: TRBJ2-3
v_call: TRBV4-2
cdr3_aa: ASSQDLLISDTQY

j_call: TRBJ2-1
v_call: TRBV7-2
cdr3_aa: ASSFGRVEQF

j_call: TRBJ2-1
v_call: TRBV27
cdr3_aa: ASSFHLSSYNEQF

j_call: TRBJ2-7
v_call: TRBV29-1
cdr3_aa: SVEGRTSGGTEGYEQY

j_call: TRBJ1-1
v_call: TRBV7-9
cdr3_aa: ASSSPLFWGTEAF

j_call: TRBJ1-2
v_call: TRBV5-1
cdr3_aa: ASSRDSSYGYT

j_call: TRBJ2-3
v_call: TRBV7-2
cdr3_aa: ASSPTLDTQY

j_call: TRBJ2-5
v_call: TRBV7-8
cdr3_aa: ASSRGAALETQY

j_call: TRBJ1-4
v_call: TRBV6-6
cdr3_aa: ASRGTGDNEKLF

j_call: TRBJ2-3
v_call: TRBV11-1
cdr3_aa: ASRRTITDTQY

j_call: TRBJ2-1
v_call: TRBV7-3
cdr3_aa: ASSSGGGRAGYNEQF

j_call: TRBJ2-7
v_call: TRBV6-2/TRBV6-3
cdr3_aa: ASSYSSGTVATYEQY

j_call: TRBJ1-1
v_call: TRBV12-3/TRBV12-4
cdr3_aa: ASSSAGGFEAF

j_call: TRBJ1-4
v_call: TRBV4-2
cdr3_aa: ASSLNTGEKLF

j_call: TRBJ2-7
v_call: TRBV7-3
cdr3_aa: ASSLIRGYEQY

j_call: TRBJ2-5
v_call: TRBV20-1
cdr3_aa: SARGTQYQETQY

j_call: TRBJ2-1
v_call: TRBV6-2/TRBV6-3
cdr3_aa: ASSYHRGISGHNEQF

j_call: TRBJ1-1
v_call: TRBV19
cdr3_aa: ASSSTRTVMNTEAF

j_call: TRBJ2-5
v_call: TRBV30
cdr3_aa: AWRGAFQETQY

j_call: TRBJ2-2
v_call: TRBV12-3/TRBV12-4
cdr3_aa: ASRRFRNTGELF

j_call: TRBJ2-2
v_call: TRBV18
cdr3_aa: ASSPDRAAGELF

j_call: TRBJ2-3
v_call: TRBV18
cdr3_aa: ASSRQGATDTQY

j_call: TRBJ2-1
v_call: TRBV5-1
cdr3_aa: ASSLGSSGNEQF

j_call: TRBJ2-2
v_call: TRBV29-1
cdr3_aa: SGRSAGELF

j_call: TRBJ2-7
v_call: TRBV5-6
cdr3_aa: ASSPVDEQY

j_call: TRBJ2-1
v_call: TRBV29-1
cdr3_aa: SVTTGNEQF

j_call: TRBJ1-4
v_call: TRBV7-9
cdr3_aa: ASSSGEGRNEKLF

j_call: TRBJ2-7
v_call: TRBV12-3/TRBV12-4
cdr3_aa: ASRGSGTGAYEQY

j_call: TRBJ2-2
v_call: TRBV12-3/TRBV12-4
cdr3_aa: ASSWGQGDTGELF

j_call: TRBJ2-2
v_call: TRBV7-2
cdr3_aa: ASSFNRLTGELF

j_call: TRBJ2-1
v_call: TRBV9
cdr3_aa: ASSVRDNEQF

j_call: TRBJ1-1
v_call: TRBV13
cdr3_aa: ASSSITGEAF

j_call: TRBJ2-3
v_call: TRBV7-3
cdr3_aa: ASSRQGRNTDTQY

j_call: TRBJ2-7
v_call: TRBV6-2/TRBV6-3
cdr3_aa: ASSPVRDGAYEQY

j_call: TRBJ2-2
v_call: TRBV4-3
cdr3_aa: ASSQEGPRANTGELF